Sequencing of this TCR beta chain was carried out in a study of control samples from healthy donors and cancer patients. V was pared by 7 bases and J by 3 bases, with 15 bases between. Germline V CDR1 and CDR2: ENHRY, SYGVKD. This CDR3 spans 14 amino acids. The table came from immunoSEQ multiplex PCR; TCRdb's copy has only in-frame clones and leaves some out. This table holds over 65,000 clones, roughly 94% found once. This chain connects TRBV10-3 to TRBJ1-2; D is unclear. Sequencing was performed on blood. The sequence was obtained from a woman between 35 and 50 years old in good health. The chain's CDR3 is CAIMGRTDYYGYTF. The CDR3, as DNA: TGTGCCATCATGGGCAGAACCGATTACTATGGCTACACCTTC.